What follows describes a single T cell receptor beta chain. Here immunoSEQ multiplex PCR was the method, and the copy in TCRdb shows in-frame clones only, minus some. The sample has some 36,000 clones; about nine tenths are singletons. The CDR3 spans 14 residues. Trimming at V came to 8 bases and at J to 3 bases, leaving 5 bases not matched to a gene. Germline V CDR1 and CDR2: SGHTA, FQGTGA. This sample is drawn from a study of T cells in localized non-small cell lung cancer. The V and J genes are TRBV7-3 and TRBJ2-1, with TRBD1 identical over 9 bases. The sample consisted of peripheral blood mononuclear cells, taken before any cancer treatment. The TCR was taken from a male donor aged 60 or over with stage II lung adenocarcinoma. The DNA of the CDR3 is TGTGCCAGCGGCCCGACAGGGGGCTACAATGAGCAGTTCTTC. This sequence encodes CASGPTGGYNEQFF.